The table lists the clone carrying this T cell receptor beta chain with a few counts. 5'RACE primed at constant segments yielded TCR alpha and TCR beta cDNA libraries bearing sample barcodes and UMIs. A single record per CDR3 protein comes from TCRdb applying MiXCR to the 5' RACE reads. Of roughly 580,000 distinct CDR3 sequences listed, more than 15% are singletons. Germline-derived CDR1 and CDR2 are MNHEY and SVGAGI. This CDR3 has 14 amino acids. The germline V and J ends were trimmed by 0 bases and 6 bases, with 11 bases remaining between them. This entry belongs to a study of T-cell memory formation after mild COVID-19.

The sample consisted of PBMCs or a T cell subset sorted from them (not recorded which). The TCR originated in an adult woman who had mild COVID-19 (a few samples of this study predate the infection). Cell type and time point are not known. The chain joins TRBV6-5 to TRBJ1-2, with unresolved D. The CDR3 protein is CASSYSGSFNGYTF. CDR3 sequence (DNA): TGTGCCAGCAGTTACTCAGGCAGCTTTAATGGCTACACCTTC.